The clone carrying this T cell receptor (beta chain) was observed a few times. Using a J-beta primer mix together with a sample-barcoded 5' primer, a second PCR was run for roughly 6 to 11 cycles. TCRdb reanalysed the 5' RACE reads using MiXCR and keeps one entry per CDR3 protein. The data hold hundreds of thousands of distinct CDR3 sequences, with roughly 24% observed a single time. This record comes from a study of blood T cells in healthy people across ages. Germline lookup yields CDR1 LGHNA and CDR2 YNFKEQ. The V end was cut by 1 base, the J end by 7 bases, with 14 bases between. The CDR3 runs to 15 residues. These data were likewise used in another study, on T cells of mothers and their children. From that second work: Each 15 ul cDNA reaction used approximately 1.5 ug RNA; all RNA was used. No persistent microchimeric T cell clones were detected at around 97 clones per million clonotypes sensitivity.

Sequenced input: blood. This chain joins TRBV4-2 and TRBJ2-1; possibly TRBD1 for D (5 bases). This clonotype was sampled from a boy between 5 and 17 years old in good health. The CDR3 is CASSQGGRWANEQFF. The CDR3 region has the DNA TGTGCCAGCAGCCAAGGGGGCAGGTGGGCGAATGAGCAGTTCTTC.